Listed below are T cell receptor beta chains from one sample, sequenced in a study of cytomegalovirus exposure and HLA in healthy donors. Profiled with immunoSEQ multiplex PCR; TCRdb holds only in-frame clones, not every one. The sample yields about 130,000 clones, 80% seen once. The specimen sequenced was PBMCs. These TCRs come from a man between 25 and 39 years old in good health and CMV-seropositive. The CDR3 runs from the conserved cysteine through the conserved F or W. The D gene is left open where the match is weak. Clone size is given for some rows only: seen once, a few or many times, or a class if the clone is expanded.

TGTGCCAGTAGTATAGATCCGCGGACCGGGGAGCTGTTTTTT CASSIDPRTGELFF . . TRBJ2-2 TRBV19
TGTGCCACCAGCAGGACAGCCTACTATGGCTACACCTTC CATSRTAYYGYTF . . TRBJ1-2 TRBV15
TGTGCCAGCTCACCCTACAGGGCCGCTGAGGGTATGGGTCAGCCCCAGCATTTT CASSPYRAAEGMGQPQHF . once TRBJ1-5 TRBV18
TGTGCCACCTCCCCGACAGGGGCCGAGAACACTGAAGCTTTCTTT CATSPTGAENTEAFF TRBD1 few TRBJ1-1 TRBV6-6
TGTGCCAGTAGTATAAGGAGAGACTCCTACGAGCAGTACTTC CASSIRRDSYEQYF . . TRBJ2-7 TRBV19
TGTGCCAGTACCGCACAGGGAGCGACAGATACGCAGTATTTT CASTAQGATDTQYF . . TRBJ2-3 TRBV19
TGCGCCAGCAGCTTGGGTGCTAGCGCCTACGAGCAGTACTTC CASSLGASAYEQYF . . TRBJ2-7 TRBV5-1
TGCGCCAGCAAGGAGGACAGCTACACCGGGGAGCTGTTTTTT CASKEDSYTGELFF . . TRBJ2-2 TRBV5-1
TGTGCCAGCAGCTTAGTCGGGGGCAATGAGCAGTTCTTC CASSLVGGNEQFF . once TRBJ2-1 TRBV7-2
TGTGCCAGCAGCCAAGAGATGGTAGCGGGGGGGCCAGATACGCAGTATTTT CASSQEMVAGGPDTQYF TRBD2 . TRBJ2-3 TRBV14
TGTGCCAGCAGTTTTGGGAGAACTGAAGCTTTCTTT CASSFGRTEAFF . . TRBJ1-1 TRBV28
TGTGCCAGCAGCCACGGGTCCGGGGGCTCCTACAATGAGCAGTTCTTC CASSHGSGGSYNEQFF . . TRBJ2-1 TRBV7-9
TGCGCCAGCAGCCAAGGACACAGGACAGGGGGCACAGATACGCAGTATTTT CASSQGHRTGGTDTQYF TRBD1 . TRBJ2-3 TRBV4-1
TGTGCCAGCAGCGCCCGGGACAGCCAAGAGACCCAGTACTTC CASSARDSQETQYF TRBD1 . TRBJ2-5 TRBV13
TGTGCCAGCAGCCAACGGGGTAGATTCACTGAAGCTTTCTTT CASSQRGRFTEAFF . . TRBJ1-1 TRBV14
TGTGCCAGCAGCACGACAGGAGGCAATCAGCCCCAGCATTTT CASSTTGGNQPQHF . once TRBJ1-5 TRBV7-2
TGTGCCAGCAGCGATGACCCCCTAGGTGGCTACACCTTC CASSDDPLGGYTF . . TRBJ1-2 TRBV7-8
TGTGCCAGCAGTTTATCAGGGGAGCATCAGCCCCAGCATTTT CASSLSGEHQPQHF . . TRBJ1-5 TRBV28
TGTGCCAGCAGTGAAGGGGCCTCCTTCTATGGCTACACCTTC CASSEGASFYGYTF . . TRBJ1-2 TRBV6-1
TGTGCCAGTAGGGCGGGACAGGCGATAACTGAAGCTTTCTTT CASRAGQAITEAFF TRBD1 . TRBJ1-1 TRBV19
TGTGCCAGCAGTGAAACCCGGGACAGTCTAACCTACGAGCAGTACTTC CASSETRDSLTYEQYF TRBD1 . TRBJ2-7 TRBV2
TGTGCCATCAGTGAGTCGGTCCTAGCGGGGCCACAAGAGACCCAGTACTTC CAISESVLAGPQETQYF TRBD2 once TRBJ2-5 TRBV10-3
TGTGCCAGCAGCCCCGGACAGGGGACTGAAGCTTTCTTT CASSPGQGTEAFF TRBD1 . TRBJ1-1 TRBV2
TGTGCCAGCAGGCTAGCGGGGGGGCACTACGAGCAGTACTTC CASRLAGGHYEQYF TRBD2 few TRBJ2-7 TRBV28
TGTGCCAGCAGCTTGCTCAGGGGAAAAGGTCAGCCCCAGCATTTT CASSLLRGKGQPQHF . . TRBJ1-5 TRBV5-8
TGTGCCAGCAGTGGTACTAGCGGGGGCGCAGATACGCAGTATTTT CASSGTSGGADTQYF TRBD2 . TRBJ2-3 TRBV2
TGTGCCAGCAGCCCTACAGGGGAAGACACTGAAGCTTTCTTT CASSPTGEDTEAFF TRBD1 . TRBJ1-1 TRBV7-3
TGTGCCTGGAGTGTATCACTCGCTGGTGGCTACACCTTC CAWSVSLAGGYTF . . TRBJ1-2 TRBV30
TGTGCCAGCAGCTTAGGGGCTCGGCCCCAGCATTTT CASSLGARPQHF . . TRBJ1-5 TRBV7-9
TGCAGTGCTACCACAGACTACGAGCAGTACTTC CSATTDYEQYF . . TRBJ2-7 TRBV20-1
TGTGCCAGCAGCGTCTTCCGGGGGGGCTCTGGAAACACCATATATTTT CASSVFRGGSGNTIYF . . TRBJ1-3 TRBV9
TGTGCCAGCAGTCCGTCCACAGGCCGGAACACTGAAGCTTTCTTT CASSPSTGRNTEAFF . . TRBJ1-1 TRBV27
TGTGCCAGTGGAGGAGAGGGTAGGAACGAGCAGTACTTC CASGGEGRNEQYF . . TRBJ2-7 TRBV27
TGTGCCAGCAGCGTACTGACAGGGGGTTGGGGGGCCAAGGACACTGAAGCTTTCTTT CASSVLTGGWGAKDTEAFF TRBD1 . TRBJ1-1 TRBV9
. CASSPPTGQFFGETQYF . . TRBJ2-5 TRBV7-9
TGTGCCAGCAGCTTAGGACTAGCGGACACAGATACGCAGTATTTT CASSLGLADTDTQYF TRBD2 . TRBJ2-3 TRBV13
TGTGCCAGCAGTCCCCGTCGGGACTACGACAATGAGCAGTTCTTC CASSPRRDYDNEQFF TRBD2 once TRBJ2-1 TRBV6-5
TGTGCCAGCAGCTTTCCACGGGGGGCCACCGAAGCTTTCTTT CASSFPRGATEAFF . . TRBJ1-1 TRBV7-2
TGCGCCAGCAGCTGGACAGGGGTGAACACTGAAGCTTTCTTT CASSWTGVNTEAFF TRBD1 . TRBJ1-1 TRBV5-1
TGTGCCAGCAGCATGGAGGGACAGGGGAATTCACCCCTCCACTTT CASSMEGQGNSPLHF TRBD1 . TRBJ1-6 TRBV7-3
TGTGCCAGCAGTGCCGGGACATTCTACGAGCAGTACTTC CASSAGTFYEQYF . . TRBJ2-7 TRBV6-1
TGCGCCAGCAGCCAGCAAGGTCCGGCAGGGATCGGTGCTGGAAACACCATATATTTT CASSQQGPAGIGAGNTIYF . . TRBJ1-3 TRBV4-1
TGTGCCAGCAGCCCGAGTCGGGGGACTGAAGCTTTCTTT CASSPSRGTEAFF . . TRBJ1-1 TRBV14
TGTGCCAGCTCACCAGGGGCTCGGGACTTCCAAGAGACCCAGTACTTC CASSPGARDFQETQYF . . TRBJ2-5 TRBV18
TGTGCCAGTAGACAGGATACGATCACTGAAGCTTTCTTT CASRQDTITEAFF . few TRBJ1-1 TRBV19
TGCGCCAGCAGTGGACTCGATGAAAAACTGTTTTTT CASSGLDEKLFF . . TRBJ1-4 TRBV10-2